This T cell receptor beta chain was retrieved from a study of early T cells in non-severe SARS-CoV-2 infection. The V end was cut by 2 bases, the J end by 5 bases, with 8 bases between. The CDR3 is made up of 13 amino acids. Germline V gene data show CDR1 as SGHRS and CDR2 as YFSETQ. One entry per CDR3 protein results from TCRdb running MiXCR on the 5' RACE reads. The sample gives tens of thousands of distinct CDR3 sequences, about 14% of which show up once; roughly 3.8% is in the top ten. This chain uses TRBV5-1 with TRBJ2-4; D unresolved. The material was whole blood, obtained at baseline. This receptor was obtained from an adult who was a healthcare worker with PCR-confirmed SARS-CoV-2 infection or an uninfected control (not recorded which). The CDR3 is CASSLGWENIQYF. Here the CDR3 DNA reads TGCGCCAGCAGCTTAGGCTGGGAAAACATTCAGTACTTC.